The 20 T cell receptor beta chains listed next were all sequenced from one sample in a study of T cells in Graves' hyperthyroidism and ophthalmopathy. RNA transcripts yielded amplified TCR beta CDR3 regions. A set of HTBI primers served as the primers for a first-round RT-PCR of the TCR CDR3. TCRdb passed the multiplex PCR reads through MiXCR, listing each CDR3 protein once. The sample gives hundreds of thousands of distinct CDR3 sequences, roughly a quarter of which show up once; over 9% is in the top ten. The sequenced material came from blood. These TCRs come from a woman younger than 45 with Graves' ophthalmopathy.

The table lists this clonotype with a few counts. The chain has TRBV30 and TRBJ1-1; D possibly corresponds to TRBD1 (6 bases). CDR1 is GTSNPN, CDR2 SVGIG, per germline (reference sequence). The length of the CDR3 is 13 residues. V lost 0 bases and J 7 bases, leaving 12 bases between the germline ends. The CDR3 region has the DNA TGTGCCTGGAGTGTACGAGCGGACAGTGAAGCTTTCTTT. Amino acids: CAWSVRADSEAFF.

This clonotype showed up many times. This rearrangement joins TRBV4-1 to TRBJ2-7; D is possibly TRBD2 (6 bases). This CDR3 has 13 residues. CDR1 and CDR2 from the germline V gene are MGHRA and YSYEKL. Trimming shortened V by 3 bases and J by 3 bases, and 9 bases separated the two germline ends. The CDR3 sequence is CASSQGLYYEQYF. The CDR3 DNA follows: TGCGCCAGCAGCCAGGGACTCTACTACGAGCAGTACTTC.

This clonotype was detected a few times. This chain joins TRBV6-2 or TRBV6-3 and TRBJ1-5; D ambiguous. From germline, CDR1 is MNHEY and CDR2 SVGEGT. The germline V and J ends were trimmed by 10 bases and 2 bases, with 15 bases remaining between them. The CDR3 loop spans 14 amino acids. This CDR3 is CATLKNPGNQPQHF. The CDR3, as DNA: TGTGCCACCCTGAAGAATCCGGGCAATCAGCCCCAGCATTTT.

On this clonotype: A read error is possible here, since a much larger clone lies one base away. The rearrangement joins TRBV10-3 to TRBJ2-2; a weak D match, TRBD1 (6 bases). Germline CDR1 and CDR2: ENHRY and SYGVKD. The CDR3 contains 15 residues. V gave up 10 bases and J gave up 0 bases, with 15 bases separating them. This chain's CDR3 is CANRNRDANTGELFF. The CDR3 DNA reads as TGTGCCAACAGAAACAGGGACGCGAACACCGGGGAGCTGTTTTTT.

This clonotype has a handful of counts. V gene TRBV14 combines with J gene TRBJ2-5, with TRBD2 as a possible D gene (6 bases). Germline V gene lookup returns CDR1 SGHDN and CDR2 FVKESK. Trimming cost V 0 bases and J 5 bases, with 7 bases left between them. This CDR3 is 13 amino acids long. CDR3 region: CASSQDGGETQYF. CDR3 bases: TGTGCCAGCAGCCAAGATGGAGGGGAGACCCAGTACTTC.

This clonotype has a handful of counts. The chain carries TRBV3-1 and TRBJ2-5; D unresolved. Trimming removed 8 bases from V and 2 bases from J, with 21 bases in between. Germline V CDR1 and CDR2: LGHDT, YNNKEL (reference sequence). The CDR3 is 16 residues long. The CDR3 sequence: CASAVRLVRIQETQYF. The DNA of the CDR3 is TGTGCCAGCGCGGTTAGATTAGTACGTATTCAAGAGACCCAGTACTTC.

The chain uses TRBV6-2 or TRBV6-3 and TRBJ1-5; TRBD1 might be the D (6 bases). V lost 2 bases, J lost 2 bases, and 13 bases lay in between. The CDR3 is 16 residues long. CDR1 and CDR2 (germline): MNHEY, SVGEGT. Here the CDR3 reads CASSYQTGMGNQPQHF. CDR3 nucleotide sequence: TGTGCCAGCAGTTACCAAACAGGGATGGGCAATCAGCCCCAGCATTTT.

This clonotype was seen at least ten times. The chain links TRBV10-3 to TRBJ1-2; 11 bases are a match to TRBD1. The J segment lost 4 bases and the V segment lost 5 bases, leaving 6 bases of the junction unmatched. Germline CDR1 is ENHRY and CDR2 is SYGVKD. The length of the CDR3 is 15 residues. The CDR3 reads CAISPDRGLIYGYTF. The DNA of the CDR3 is TGTGCCATCAGTCCGGACAGGGGGCTTATCTATGGCTACACCTTC.

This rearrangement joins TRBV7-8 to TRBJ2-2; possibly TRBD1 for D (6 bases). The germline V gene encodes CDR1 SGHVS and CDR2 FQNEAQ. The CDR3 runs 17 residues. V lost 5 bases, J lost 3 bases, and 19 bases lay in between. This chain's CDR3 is CASSPTGGGRYTGELFF. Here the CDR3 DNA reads TGTGCCAGCAGCCCGACTGGGGGCGGGCGTTACACCGGGGAGCTGTTTTTT.

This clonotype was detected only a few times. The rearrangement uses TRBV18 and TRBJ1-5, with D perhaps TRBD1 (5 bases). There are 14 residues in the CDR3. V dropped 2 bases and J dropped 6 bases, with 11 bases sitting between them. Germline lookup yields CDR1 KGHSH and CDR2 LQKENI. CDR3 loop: CASSPRWGVQPQHF. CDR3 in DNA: TGTGCCAGCTCACCAAGGTGGGGGGTTCAGCCCCAGCATTTT.

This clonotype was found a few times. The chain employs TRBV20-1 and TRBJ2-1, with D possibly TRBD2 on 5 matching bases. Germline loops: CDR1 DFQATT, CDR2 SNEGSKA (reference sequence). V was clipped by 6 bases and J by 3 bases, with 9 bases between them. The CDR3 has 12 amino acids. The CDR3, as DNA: TGCAGTGCCGGGGTAAACTACAATGAGCAGTTCTTC. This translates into CSAGVNYNEQFF.

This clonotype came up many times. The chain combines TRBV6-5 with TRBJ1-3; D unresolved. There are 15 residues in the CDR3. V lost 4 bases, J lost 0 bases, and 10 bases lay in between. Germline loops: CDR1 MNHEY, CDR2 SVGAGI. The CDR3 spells CASSLAGSSGNTIYF. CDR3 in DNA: TGTGCCAGCAGTTTGGCGGGGAGCTCTGGAAACACCATATATTTT.

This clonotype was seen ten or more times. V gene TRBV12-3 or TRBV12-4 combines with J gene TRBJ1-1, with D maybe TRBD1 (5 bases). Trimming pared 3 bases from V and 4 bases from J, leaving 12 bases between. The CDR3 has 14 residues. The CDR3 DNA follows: TGTGCCAGCAGTTTGGAGGGGCCAGGCACTGAAGCTTTCTTT. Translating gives CASSLEGPGTEAFF.

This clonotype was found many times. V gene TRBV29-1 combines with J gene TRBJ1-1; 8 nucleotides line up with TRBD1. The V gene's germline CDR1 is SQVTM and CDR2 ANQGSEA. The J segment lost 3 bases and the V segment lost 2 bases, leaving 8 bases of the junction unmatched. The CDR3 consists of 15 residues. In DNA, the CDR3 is TGCAGCGTTGAACCCGGACAGGGTCAGTACACTGAAGCTTTCTTT. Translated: CSVEPGQGQYTEAFF.

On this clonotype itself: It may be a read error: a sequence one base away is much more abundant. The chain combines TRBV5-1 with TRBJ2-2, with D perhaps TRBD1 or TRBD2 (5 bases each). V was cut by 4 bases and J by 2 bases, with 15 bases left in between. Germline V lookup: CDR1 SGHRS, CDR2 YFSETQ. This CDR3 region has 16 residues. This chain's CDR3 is CASSTGDGQNTGELFF. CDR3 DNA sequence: TGCGCCAGCAGCACCGGGGACGGTCAAAACACCGGGGAGCTGTTTTTT.

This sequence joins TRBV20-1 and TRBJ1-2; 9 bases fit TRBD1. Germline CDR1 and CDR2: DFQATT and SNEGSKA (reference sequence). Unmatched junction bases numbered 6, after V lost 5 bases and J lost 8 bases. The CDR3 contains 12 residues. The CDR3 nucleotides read TGCAGTGCTTGGACAGGGGAGGGCGGCTACACCTTC. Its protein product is CSAWTGEGGYTF.

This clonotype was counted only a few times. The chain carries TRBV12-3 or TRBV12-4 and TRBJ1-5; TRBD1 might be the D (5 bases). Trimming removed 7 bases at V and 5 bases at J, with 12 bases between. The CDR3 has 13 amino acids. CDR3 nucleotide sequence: TGTGCCAGCACCTACAGGAGTGATCAGCCCCAGCATTTT. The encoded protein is CASTYRSDQPQHF.

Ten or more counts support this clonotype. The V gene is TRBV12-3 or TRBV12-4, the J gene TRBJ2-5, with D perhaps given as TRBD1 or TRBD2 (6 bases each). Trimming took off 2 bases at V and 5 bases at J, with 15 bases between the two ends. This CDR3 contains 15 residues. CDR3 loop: CASSLLSGAGETQYF. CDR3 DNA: TGTGCCAGCAGTTTACTGTCAGGGGCGGGGGAGACCCAGTACTTC.

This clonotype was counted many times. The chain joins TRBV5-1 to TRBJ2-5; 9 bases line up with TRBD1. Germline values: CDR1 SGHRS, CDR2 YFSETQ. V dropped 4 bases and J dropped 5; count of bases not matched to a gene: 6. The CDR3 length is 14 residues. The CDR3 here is CASSTGQGRETQYF. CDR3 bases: TGCGCCAGCAGCACCGGACAGGGGCGGGAGACCCAGTACTTC.

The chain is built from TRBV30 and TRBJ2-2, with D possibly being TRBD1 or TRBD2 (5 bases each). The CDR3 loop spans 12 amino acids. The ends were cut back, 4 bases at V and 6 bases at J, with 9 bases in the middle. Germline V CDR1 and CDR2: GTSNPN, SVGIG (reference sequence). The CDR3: CAWMPGPGELFF. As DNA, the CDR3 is TGTGCCTGGATGCCGGGGCCCGGGGAGCTGTTTTTT.